This T cell receptor beta chain came from a study of post-analysis software for immune sequencing data. On this clonotype itself: Antigen specificity is unknown.

Tagging with unique molecular identifiers was a feature of the TCR beta cDNA libraries. MiXCR was run by TCRdb on the PCR reads, yielding one entry per CDR3 protein. The table has hundreds of thousands of distinct CDR3 sequences, roughly half seen once. Study-level findings and limits: Four or five TRBV segments were more frequent in patients than controls; TRBV5-6, TRBV5-1 and TRBV20-1 belonged to this group. Pronounced co-clustering by F measure was evident among identically batched samples. Patients with multiple sclerosis recorded significantly lower normalized Chao1 diversity than controls, the study found.

Trimming left V 1 base short and J 6 bases short, with 16 bases between. The CDR3 has 14 amino acids. The V gene's germline CDR1 is DFQATT and CDR2 SNEGSKA (reference sequence). V gene TRBV20-1 combines with J gene TRBJ2-7; the D gene is possibly TRBD1 (6 bases). Specimen: blood. The clonotype was recovered from a girl between 5 and 17 years old with multiple sclerosis. CDR3 amino acids: CSARGEPGVIEQYF. CDR3 bases: TGCAGTGCTAGAGGCGAACCAGGGGTCATCGAGCAGTACTTC.